These 29 T cell receptor beta chains originate from one sample sequenced in a study of shared clonotypes between healthy human individuals. Here immunoSEQ multiplex PCR was the method, and the copy in TCRdb shows in-frame clones only, minus some. The table shows more than 900,000 clones, with around 78% occurring only once. The sample consisted of memory CD4+ T cells from PBMCs. Subset noted: CD45RA-negative fraction. Every receptor here comes from a man between 18 and 29 years old in good health. Some clones in this sample may be carry-over from other donors' samples.

Here the CDR3 DNA reads TGTGCCAGCAGTTTGATTTCGTTGGGGACTGAAGCTTTCTTT. This encodes CASSLISLGTEAFF. The chain links TRBV28 to TRBJ1-1; D is undetermined. The V gene lost 3 bases and the J gene lost 5 bases, with 13 bases spanning the gap. This CDR3 has 14 amino acids. Germline CDR1 reads MDHEN; CDR2 reads SYDVKM.

This sequence joins TRBV7-3 and TRBJ2-1, with a tentative D call TRBD1 (6 bases). This CDR3 comprises 13 residues. The V gene lost 8 bases and the J gene lost 5 bases, with 13 bases spanning the gap. Germline values: CDR1 SGHTA, CDR2 FQGTGA. The CDR3 reads CASSPTGNNEQFF. The DNA for the CDR3 is TGTGCCAGCTCCCCGACAGGAAACAATGAGCAGTTCTTC.

The chain joins TRBV19 to TRBJ1-1; TRBD1 aligns across 8 bases. This CDR3 contains 13 residues. Unmatched junction bases numbered 3, after V lost 7 bases and J lost 2 bases. The V gene's germline CDR1 is LNHDA and CDR2 SQIVND (reference sequence). The CDR3 bases are TGTGCCAGTAACCAGGGGGCTAACACTGAAGCTTTCTTT. Translated: CASNQGANTEAFF.

Concerning this clone: Other DNA sequences of this sample code for an identical CDR3. The J gene is TRBJ2-7, the V gene TRBV5-1, with 8 bases matching TRBD2. Per germline, CDR1 SGHRS and CDR2 YFSETQ. This CDR3 region has 14 residues. J was trimmed by 1 base and V by 4 bases; bases with no gene match: 4. The CDR3: CASSPTSGSYEQYF. The DNA for the CDR3 is TGCGCCAGCAGCCCAACTAGCGGTTCCTACGAGCAGTACTTC.

The rearrangement links TRBV4-1 to TRBJ2-4; TRBD1 agrees at 11 bases. CDR1 and CDR2 (germline): MGHRA, YSYEKL. CDR3 length: 14 residues. Trimming at V came to 4 bases and at J to 7 bases, leaving 3 bases not matched to a gene. In nucleotides, the CDR3 is TGCGCCAGCAGCCTCGGGGACAGGGGGAACATTCAGTACTTC. Translation gives CASSLGDRGNIQYF.

This rearrangement joins TRBV7-3 to TRBJ2-1, with TRBD2 matching 9 bases. The CDR3 totals 16 residues. V gave up 5 bases and J gave up 6 bases; unmatched junction bases: 11. Germline CDR1 is SGHTA and CDR2 is FQGTGA. The CDR3 DNA reads TGTGCCAGCAGCCCCTCTGCGGGAGGGCCGGGCAATGAGCAGTTCTTC. Its protein is CASSPSAGGPGNEQFF.

Comments on this clone: Other DNA sequences in the sample encode the same CDR3. V gene TRBV27 combines with J gene TRBJ2-7; 11 bases fit TRBD2. The CDR3 is made up of 14 amino acids. Germline V gives CDR1 MNHEY, CDR2 SMNVEV (reference sequence). The ends lost 5 bases at V and 4 bases at J; junction bases unmatched: 4. As DNA, the CDR3 is TGTGCCAGCAGTCGATTAGCGGGAGGGTACGAGCAGTACTTC. Its translation is CASSRLAGGYEQYF.

This rearrangement joins TRBV5-1 to TRBJ2-7; 8 bases are shared with TRBD2. The CDR3 covers 16 residues. Trimming cost V 6 bases and J 3 bases; bases outside gene matches: 14. Germline lookup yields CDR1 SGHRS and CDR2 YFSETQ. CDR3: CASTSASGLGSYEQYF. The DNA for the CDR3 is TGCGCCAGCACCTCTGCTTCGGGACTAGGTAGCTACGAGCAGTACTTC.

Worth noting for this clone: Within the sample, other DNA sequences also encode this same CDR3. The chain carries TRBV5-1 and TRBJ2-7, with no clear D. Germline loops: CDR1 SGHRS, CDR2 YFSETQ. The V end lost 4 bases, the J end lost 2 bases, and 13 bases lay between the germline ends. CDR3 length: 14 amino acids. The CDR3 sequence is CASSTMSGPYEQYF. DNA for the CDR3: TGCGCCAGCAGCACTATGTCCGGGCCCTACGAGCAGTACTTC.

V is TRBV5-5 and J is TRBJ2-3; possibly TRBD1 for D (6 bases). CDR1 and CDR2 (germline): SGHKS, YYEKEE (reference sequence). The CDR3 sequence is 14 residues long. V was pared by 1 base and J by 3 bases, with 9 bases between. CDR3 loop: CASSLHQGTDTQYF. CDR3 sequence (DNA): TGTGCCAGCAGCTTGCACCAGGGGACAGATACGCAGTATTTT.

Comments on this clone: Distinct nucleotide sequences in the sample also encode this CDR3. This chain uses TRBV11-3 with TRBJ2-1; D is unclear. Per germline, CDR1 SGHNT and CDR2 YENEEA. Trimming removed 5 bases at V and 5 bases at J, with 10 bases between. The CDR3 spans 13 residues. CDR3 protein: CASSLSENNEQFF. The CDR3 DNA reads as TGTGCCAGCAGCCTCTCAGAGAACAATGAGCAGTTCTTC. The whole variable domain, filled in from reference TRBV11-3 and TRBJ2-1, reads EAGVVQSPRYKIIEKKQPVAFWCNPISGHNTLYWYLQNLGQGPELLIRYENEEAVDDSQLPKDRFSAERLKGVDSTLKIQPAELGDSAVYLCASSLSENNEQFFGPGTRLTVL.

This clone was found a few times. This chain links TRBV19 with TRBJ2-7; D is undetermined. Between the trimmed V and J ends, which lost 4 bases and 0 bases, there was a span of 10 bases. Germline CDR1 is LNHDA and CDR2 is SQIVND (reference sequence). The CDR3 extends over 14 amino acids. The CDR3 protein is CASSNLGGSYEQYF. For the CDR3, the DNA is TGTGCCAGTAGTAATCTCGGCGGCTCCTACGAGCAGTACTTC. Variable domain in full (rest from reference TRBV19 and TRBJ2-7): DGGITQSPKYLFRKEGQNVTLSCEQNLNHDAMYWYRQDPGQGLRLIYYSQIVNDFQKGDIAEGYSVSREKKESFPLTVTSAQKNPTAFYLCASSNLGGSYEQYFGPGTRLTVT.

The chain carries TRBV4-2 and TRBJ2-7; 9 bases map to TRBD2. The junction had 5 bases not matched to a gene; V was cut back by 0 bases and J by 2 bases. CDR3 size: 16 residues. Germline loops: CDR1 LGHNA, CDR2 YNFKEQ. CDR3 nucleotides: TGTGCCAGCAGCCAAGATAGCGGGGGAACCGCCTACGAGCAGTACTTC. This encodes CASSQDSGGTAYEQYF.

With respect to this clone: A much larger clone differs by one base, so this may be a read error. Other DNA sequences in the same sample also yield this CDR3. This sequence joins TRBV5-1 and TRBJ2-5; no reliable D call. The germline V and J ends were trimmed by 2 bases and 4 bases, with 6 bases remaining between them. Germline V gene data show CDR1 as SGHRS and CDR2 as YFSETQ. The length of the CDR3 is 12 residues. The CDR3, as DNA: TGCGCCAGCAGCTTCCAAGGAGAGACCCAGTACTTC. Residues: CASSFQGETQYF. Using reference TRBV5-1 and TRBJ2-5 for the parts outside the CDR3, the full variable domain is KAGVTQTPRYLIKTRGQQVTLSCSPISGHRSVSWYQQTPGQGLQFLFEYFSETQRNKGNFPGRFSGRQFSNSRSEMNVSTLELGDSALYLCASSFQGETQYFGPGTRLLVL.

This chain uses TRBV28 with TRBJ2-1, with 11 bases that match TRBD1. With 6 bases clipped from V and 7 bases from J, the junction kept 23 bases outside the gene matches. Germline V gene data show CDR1 as MDHEN and CDR2 as SYDVKM. This CDR3 has 20 amino acids. CDR3 loop: CASSSFTNHQGQGDTNEQFF. The CDR3 DNA reads TGTGCCAGCAGCTCCTTTACCAATCACCAGGGACAGGGGGATACGAATGAGCAGTTCTTC.

A few counts support this clone. The CDR3 sequence is CASSPVGGPITDTQYF. The CDR3 DNA reads TGTGCCAGCAGCCCGGTCGGCGGGCCGATCACAGATACGCAGTATTTT. The rearrangement joins TRBV11-2 to TRBJ2-3, with D possibly being TRBD2 (5 bases). Germline V CDR1 and CDR2: SGHAT, FQNNGV. Trimming stripped 5 bases from V and 2 bases from J, with 17 bases between. This CDR3 is 16 amino acids long.

The DNA of the CDR3 is TGTGCCTGGAGGTCGGCAGGGGGCTTTGAAAAACTGTTTTTT. This encodes CAWRSAGGFEKLFF. The chain has TRBV30 and TRBJ1-4; 8 bases line up with TRBD1. The germline V gene encodes CDR1 GTSNPN and CDR2 SVGIG (reference sequence). J lost 7 bases, V lost 3 bases, and 7 bases had no gene match. This CDR3 is built from 14 residues.

This clone came up a few times. The J gene is TRBJ1-2, the V gene TRBV2; D unclear. Germline CDR1 SNHLY, CDR2 FYNNEI. V was trimmed by 5 bases and J by 4 bases, leaving 8 bases between them. CDR3 length equals 12 residues. CDR3 protein: CASSTDTYGYTF. Here the CDR3 DNA reads TGTGCCAGCAGTACAGATACCTATGGCTACACCTTC.

This chain links TRBV27 with TRBJ2-3; no clear D. There are 12 residues in the CDR3. Germline V gene lookup returns CDR1 MNHEY and CDR2 SMNVEV (reference sequence). CDR3 region: CRPPRAQNTQYF. In nucleotides, the CDR3 is TGTCGCCCCCCCCGTGCACAGAATACGCAGTATTTT.

This clone came up once. This CDR3 is CASSWGAQGGNQPQHF. The CDR3, as DNA: TGTGCCAGCTCGTGGGGAGCTCAGGGGGGCAATCAGCCCCAGCATTTT. The chain carries TRBV18 and TRBJ1-5; 7 nucleotides line up with TRBD1. After removal of 6 bases from V and 2 bases from J, the junction contained 10 bases not matched to a gene. The CDR3 consists of 16 residues. Per the germline V gene, CDR1 is KGHSH and CDR2 is LQKENI.

The chain carries TRBV10-3 and TRBJ2-5; the D is unclear. Trimming took off 2 bases at V and 3 bases at J, with 7 bases between the two ends. Per the germline V gene, CDR1 is ENHRY and CDR2 is SYGVKD. CDR3 size: 13 residues. CDR3 DNA sequence: TGTGCCATCAGTGAGGGGTGGGAAGAGACCCAGTACTTC. Amino acids: CAISEGWEETQYF.

V usage is TRBV4-2 and J usage is TRBJ2-1; 8 nucleotides match TRBD2. The CDR3 contains 15 residues. V was pared by 0 bases and J by 2 bases, with 0 bases of the junction left unmatched. Germline values: CDR1 LGHNA, CDR2 YNFKEQ. This CDR3 reads CASSQELAAYNEQFF. CDR3 nucleotide sequence: TGTGCCAGCAGCCAAGAACTAGCGGCCTACAATGAGCAGTTCTTC.

The chain employs TRBV5-1 and TRBJ2-3; TRBD2 is a possible D gene (5 bases). Germline CDR1 and CDR2: SGHRS and YFSETQ. The germline V and J ends were trimmed by 3 bases and 6 bases, with 14 bases remaining between them. The CDR3 extends over 14 amino acids. This chain's CDR3 is CASSSDFLGDTQYF. In DNA form, the CDR3 reads TGCGCCAGCAGCTCGGACTTCTTGGGGGATACGCAGTATTTT.

CDR3 nucleotides: TGCGCCAGCAGCCAAGAGGGAGGGTTAGGCTATGGCTACACCTTC. This sequence encodes CASSQEGGLGYGYTF. This rearrangement joins TRBV4-1 to TRBJ1-2; D unclear. From germline, CDR1 is MGHRA and CDR2 YSYEKL. V gave up 0 bases and J gave up 4 bases, with 12 bases separating them. The CDR3 is 15 residues long.

V gene TRBV5-1 combines with J gene TRBJ2-2; the match to TRBD1 covers 8 bases. The germline gives CDR1 SGHRS, CDR2 YFSETQ. Unmatched junction bases numbered 5, after V lost 2 bases and J lost 2 bases. The CDR3 spans 16 residues. CDR3 amino acids: CASSFGQGKNTGELFF. CDR3 DNA: TGCGCCAGCAGCTTCGGACAGGGAAAAAACACCGGGGAGCTGTTTTTT.

This clone was recorded at least ten times. This CDR3 reads CAYRDGNYGYTF. CDR3 coding DNA: TGTGCGTACCGGGACGGTAACTATGGCTACACCTTC. The V gene is TRBV30, the J gene TRBJ1-2; D may be TRBD1 (5 bases). CDR1 is GTSNPN, CDR2 SVGIG, per germline (reference sequence). CDR3 length: 12 amino acids.

The DNA for the CDR3 is TGTGCCAGCAGCCCGACGGTGACGGCCGGGGAGCTGTTTTTT. Translation gives CASSPTVTAGELFF. The rearrangement joins TRBV5-4 to TRBJ2-2, with D unresolved. The V gene's germline CDR1 is SGHNT and CDR2 YYREEE (reference sequence). The V end was cut by 4 bases, the J end by 6 bases, with 13 bases between. CDR3 length: 14 amino acids.

Only a few counts were recorded for this clone. The rearrangement links TRBV4-1 to TRBJ1-2; D call uncertain. This CDR3 has 17 residues. Trimming removed 1 base at V and 6 bases at J, with 21 bases between. Looked up from germline, CDR1 is MGHRA and CDR2 is YSYEKL. CDR3 sequence: CASSQAIGSNPPNGYTF. CDR3 nucleotides: TGCGCCAGCAGCCAAGCGATCGGGAGCAACCCACCGAATGGCTACACCTTC.

This clone was detected only a few times. The chain has TRBV7-6 and TRBJ2-7; TRBD1 might be the D (6 bases). The CDR3 sequence is 14 residues long. V lost 3 bases, J lost 5 bases, and 14 bases lay in between. Germline V gene sequence: CDR1 SGHVS, CDR2 FNYEAQ. The CDR3 DNA reads TGTGCCAGCAGCTTCTTCAGGGGTACGGACGAGCAGTACTTC. Translating it yields CASSFFRGTDEQYF.